This is a list of T cell receptor beta chains from one sample in a study of memory CD8 T cells in hepatitis C reinfection. Generated by immunoSEQ multiplex PCR, the TCRdb table keeps only in-frame clones and is missing some. The table includes approximately 46,000 clones, roughly 87% detected once. Sample: naive CD8+ T cells sorted from blood. The receptor set was obtained from a young man with hepatitis C virus infection. Both conserved end residues are part of each CDR3. A D gene is named only where the DNA matches it firmly. Not every row has a clone size; where given, it reads once, few, many or a size class.

CDR3aa | CDR3nt | d_gene | v_gene | abundance | j_gene | len
CASSPGASGSYEQYF | TGCGCCAGCAGCCCAGGGGCTAGCGGATCCTACGAGCAGTACTTC | - | TRBV4-1 | - | TRBJ2-7 | 15
CASSQDQLAVQGYF | TGCGCCAGCAGCCAAGATCAGCTGGCGGTCCAAGGATATTTT | - | TRBV4-1 | - | TRBJ2-3 | 14
CASSGRFGETQYF | TGTGCCAGCAGTGGGCGATTCGGCGAGACCCAGTACTTC | - | TRBV27 | - | TRBJ2-5 | 13
CASSEATAAYNEQFF | TGTGCCAGCAGTGAAGCCACAGCAGCTTACAATGAGCAGTTCTTC | - | TRBV6-1 | - | TRBJ2-1 | 15
CASSFFIAGEETQYF | TGTGCCAGCAGCTTCTTTATAGCGGGAGAGGAGACCCAGTACTTC | TRBD2 | TRBV5-6 | - | TRBJ2-5 | 15
CASSLGVLGGSAQPYNEQFF | TGTGCCAGTAGTCTCGGGGTACTGGGGGGGTCGGCCCAACCGTACAATGAGCAGTTCTTC | TRBD2 | TRBV19 | - | TRBJ2-1 | 20
CASSLGPGGKQETQYF | TGCGCCAGCAGCTTGGGTCCAGGGGGTAAACAAGAGACCCAGTACTTC | TRBD1 | TRBV5-1 | - | TRBJ2-5 | 16
CASSLGTASNEKLFF | TGTGCCAGCAGCTTAGGGACAGCCTCTAATGAAAAACTGTTTTTT | - | TRBV7-9 | once | TRBJ1-4 | 15
CASSLALERDNEQYF | TGTGCCAGCAGCTTGGCATTAGAGCGGGACAACGAGCAGTACTTC | - | TRBV5-4 | - | TRBJ2-7 | 15
CASSWTEGANVLTF | TGTGCCAGTAGCTGGACTGAGGGGGCCAACGTCCTGACTTTC | - | TRBV19 | - | TRBJ2-6 | 14
CASRRGDGNQPQHF | TGTGCCAGCCGCCGGGGGGATGGCAATCAGCCCCAGCATTTT | - | TRBV27 | few | TRBJ1-5 | 14
CASSQDGTGEFYEQYF | TGCGCCAGCAGCCAAGATGGTACGGGAGAGTTTTACGAGCAGTACTTC | - | TRBV4-1 | - | TRBJ2-7 | 16
CASTGQTNTGELFF | TGTGCCAGCACGGGACAGACAAACACCGGGGAGCTGTTTTTT | TRBD1 | TRBV2 | - | TRBJ2-2 | 14
CASSQRSSGYFTGELFF | TGCGCCAGCAGCCAAAGATCTAGCGGGTATTTCACCGGGGAGCTGTTTTTT | TRBD2 | TRBV4-1 | once | TRBJ2-2 | 17
CASSFSVVDEQYF | TGTGCCAGCAGTTTTTCAGTTGTGGACGAGCAGTACTTC | - | TRBV28 | once | TRBJ2-7 | 13
CASSLRDSPSGKLFF | TGTGCCAGCAGCTTACGGGACAGCCCCTCAGGAAAACTGTTTTTT | TRBD1 | TRBV11-3 | - | TRBJ1-4 | 15
CSVEDGGATEAFF | TGCAGCGTTGAAGACGGGGGTGCCACTGAAGCTTTCTTT | - | TRBV29-1 | - | TRBJ1-1 | 13
CATRGQENTGELFF | TGTGCCACCCGGGGACAGGAGAACACCGGGGAGCTGTTTTTT | TRBD1 | TRBV10-3 | - | TRBJ2-2 | 14
CASSYEQGSGEQFF | TGTGCCAGCAGCTACGAACAGGGAAGTGGTGAGCAGTTCTTC | - | TRBV5-5 | - | TRBJ2-1 | 14
CASFPQGQYNEQFF | TGTGCCAGCTTCCCTCAGGGGCAATACAATGAGCAGTTCTTC | - | TRBV27 | - | TRBJ2-1 | 14
CASSLRQTYNEQFF | TGTGCCAGCAGCCTTCGACAGACCTACAATGAGCAGTTCTTC | - | TRBV6-5 | - | TRBJ2-1 | 14
CASNPRVENEKLFF | TGTGCCAGCAACCCCAGGGTAGAGAATGAAAAACTGTTTTTT | - | TRBV11-1 | - | TRBJ1-4 | 14
CATSRAPGTVNYEQYF | TGTGCCACCAGCAGAGCCCCGGGGACAGTAAACTACGAGCAGTACTTC | TRBD1 | TRBV15 | - | TRBJ2-7 | 16
CASSVVNEEFSYEQYF | TGTGCCAGCAGCGTAGTAAACGAGGAATTCTCCTACGAGCAGTACTTC | - | TRBV9 | - | TRBJ2-7 | 16
CASSGSGGLFEQFF | TGTGCCAGCAGCGGTAGCGGGGGGTTGTTTGAGCAGTTCTTC | TRBD2 | TRBV9 | - | TRBJ2-1 | 14
CASVRPGPSRGNTEAFF | TGTGCCAGCGTTCGTCCGGGTCCCTCAAGGGGAAACACTGAAGCTTTCTTT | - | TRBV19 | - | TRBJ1-1 | 17
CASSLVGEGSTDTQYF | TGTGCCAGCAGCTTGGTGGGGGAGGGTAGCACAGATACGCAGTATTTT | TRBD2 | TRBV5-4 | - | TRBJ2-3 | 16